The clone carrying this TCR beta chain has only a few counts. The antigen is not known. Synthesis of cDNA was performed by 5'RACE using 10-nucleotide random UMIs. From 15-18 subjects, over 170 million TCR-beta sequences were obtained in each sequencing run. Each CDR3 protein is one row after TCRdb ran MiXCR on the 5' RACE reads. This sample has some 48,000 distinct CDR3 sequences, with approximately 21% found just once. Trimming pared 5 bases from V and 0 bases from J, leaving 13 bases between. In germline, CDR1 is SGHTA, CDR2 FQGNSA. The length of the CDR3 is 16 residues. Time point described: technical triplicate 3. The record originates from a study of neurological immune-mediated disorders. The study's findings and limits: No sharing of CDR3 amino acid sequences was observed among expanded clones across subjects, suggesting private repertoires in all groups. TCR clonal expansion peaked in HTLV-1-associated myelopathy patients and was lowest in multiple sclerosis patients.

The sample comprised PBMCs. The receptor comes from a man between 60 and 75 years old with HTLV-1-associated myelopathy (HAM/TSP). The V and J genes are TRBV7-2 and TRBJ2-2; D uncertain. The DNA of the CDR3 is TGTGCCAGCAGCCCCTTTCGCCCCTCGAACACCGGGGAGCTGTTTTTT. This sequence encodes CASSPFRPSNTGELFF. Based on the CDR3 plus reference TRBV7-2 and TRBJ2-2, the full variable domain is GAGVSQSPSNKVTEKGKDVELRCDPISGHTALYWYRQSLGQGLEFLIYFQGNSAPDKSGLPSDRFSAERTGGSVSTLTIQRTQQEDSAVYLCASSPFRPSNTGELFFGEGSRLTVL.